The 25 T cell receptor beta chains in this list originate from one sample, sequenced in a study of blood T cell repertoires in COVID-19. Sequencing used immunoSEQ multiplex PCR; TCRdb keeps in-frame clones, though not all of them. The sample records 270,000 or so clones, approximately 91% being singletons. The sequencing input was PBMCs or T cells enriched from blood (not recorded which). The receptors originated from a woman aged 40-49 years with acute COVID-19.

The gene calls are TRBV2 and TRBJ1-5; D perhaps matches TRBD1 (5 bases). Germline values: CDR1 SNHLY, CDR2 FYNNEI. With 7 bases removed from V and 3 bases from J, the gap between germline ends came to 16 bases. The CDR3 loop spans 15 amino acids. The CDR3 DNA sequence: TGTGCCAGCATTCCGGACACCGGATACAATCAGCCCCAGCATTTT. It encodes CASIPDTGYNQPQHF.

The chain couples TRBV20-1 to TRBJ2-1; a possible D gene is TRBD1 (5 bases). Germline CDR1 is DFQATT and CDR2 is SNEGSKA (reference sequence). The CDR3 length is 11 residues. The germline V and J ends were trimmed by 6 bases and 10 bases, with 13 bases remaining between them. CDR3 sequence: CSAKDRQEQFF. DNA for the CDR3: TGCAGTGCCAAGGACCGACAGGAGCAGTTCTTC.

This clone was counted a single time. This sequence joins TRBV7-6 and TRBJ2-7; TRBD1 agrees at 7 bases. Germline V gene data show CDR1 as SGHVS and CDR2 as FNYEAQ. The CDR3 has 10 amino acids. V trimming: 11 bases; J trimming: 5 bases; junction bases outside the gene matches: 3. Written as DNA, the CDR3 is TGTGCCCGTACAGGGGACGAGCAGTACTTC. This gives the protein CARTGDEQYF.

CDR3 loop: CASSSEGPGQNTEAFF. The CDR3 DNA sequence: TGTGCCAGCAGCTCAGAAGGACCGGGACAGAACACTGAAGCTTTCTTT. The rearrangement joins TRBV7-9 to TRBJ1-1, with D possibly TRBD1 on 6 matching bases. V dropped 4 bases and J dropped 1 base, with 16 bases sitting between them. This CDR3 comprises 16 residues. Germline V CDR1 and CDR2: SEHNR, FQNEAQ (reference sequence).

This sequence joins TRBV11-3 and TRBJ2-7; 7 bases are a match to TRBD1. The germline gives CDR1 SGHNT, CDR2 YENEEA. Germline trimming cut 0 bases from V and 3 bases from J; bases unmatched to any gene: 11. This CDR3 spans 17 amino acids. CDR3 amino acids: CASSLEAGVAGGYEQYF. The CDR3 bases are TGTGCCAGCAGCTTAGAGGCTGGGGTCGCAGGGGGCTACGAGCAGTACTTC. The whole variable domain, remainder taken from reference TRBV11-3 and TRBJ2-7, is EAGVVQSPRYKIIEKKQPVAFWCNPISGHNTLYWYLQNLGQGPELLIRYENEEAVDDSQLPKDRFSAERLKGVDSTLKIQPAELGDSAVYLCASSLEAGVAGGYEQYFGPGTRLTVT.

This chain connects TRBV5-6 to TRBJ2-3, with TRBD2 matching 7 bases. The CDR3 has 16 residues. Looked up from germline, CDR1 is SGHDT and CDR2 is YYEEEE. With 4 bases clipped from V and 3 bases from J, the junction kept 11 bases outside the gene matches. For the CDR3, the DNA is TGTGCCAGCAGCCGCATGGGGAGCGGGGCGACAGATACGCAGTATTTT. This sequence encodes CASSRMGSGATDTQYF.

CDR3 nucleotides: TGTGCCAGTAGTATTGTCGGGATGTATAGCAATCAGCCCCAGCATTTT. Amino acid sequence: CASSIVGMYSNQPQHF. The chain is built from TRBV19 and TRBJ1-5; no clear D gene. V lost 3 bases to trimming and J lost 0 bases, with 12 bases between them. The CDR3 is made up of 16 amino acids. Germline lookup yields CDR1 LNHDA and CDR2 SQIVND (reference sequence).

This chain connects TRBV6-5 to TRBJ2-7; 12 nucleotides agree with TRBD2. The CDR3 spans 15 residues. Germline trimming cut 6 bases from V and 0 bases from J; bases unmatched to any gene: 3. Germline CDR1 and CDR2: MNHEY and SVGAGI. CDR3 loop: CASRKGLAGSYEQYF. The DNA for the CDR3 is TGTGCCAGCAGAAAGGGACTAGCGGGCTCCTACGAGCAGTACTTC.

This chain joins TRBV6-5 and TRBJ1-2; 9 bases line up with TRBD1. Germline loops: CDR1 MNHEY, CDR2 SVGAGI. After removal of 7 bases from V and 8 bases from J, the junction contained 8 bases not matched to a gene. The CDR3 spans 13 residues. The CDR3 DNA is TGTGCCAGCACCCCAGGACAGGGGTTGGGCTACACCTTC. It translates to CASTPGQGLGYTF.

The CDR3 coding sequence is TGTGCCAGCAGTCAGGACAGGAGCCTCTACAATGAGCAGTTCTTC. Translation: CASSQDRSLYNEQFF. This rearrangement joins TRBV6-5 to TRBJ2-1; 7 nucleotides line up with TRBD1. Trimming at V came to 5 bases and at J to 3 bases, leaving 7 bases not matched to a gene. CDR3 length: 15 amino acids. CDR1 and CDR2 (germline): MNHEY, SVGAGI.

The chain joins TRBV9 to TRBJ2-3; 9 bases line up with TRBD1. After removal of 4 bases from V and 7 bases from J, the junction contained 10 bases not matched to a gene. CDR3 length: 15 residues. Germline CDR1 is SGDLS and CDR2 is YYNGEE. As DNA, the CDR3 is TGTGCCAGCAGCCCGGGGGACAGGGCGTTACATACGCAGTATTTT. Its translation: CASSPGDRALHTQYF. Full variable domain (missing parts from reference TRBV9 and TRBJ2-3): DSGVTQTPKHLITATGQRVTLRCSPRSGDLSVYWYQQSLDQGLQFLIQYYNGEERAKGNILERFSAQQFPDLHSELNLSSLELGDSALYFCASSPGDRALHTQYFGPGTRLTVL.

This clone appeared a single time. The CDR3 nucleotides are TGTGCCAACCAAAGAGACATTAGCTATGGCTACACCTTC. It specifies CANQRDISYGYTF. This chain uses TRBV2 with TRBJ1-2; D gene unclear. The V end lost 10 bases, the J end lost 4 bases, and 16 bases lay between the germline ends. Germline V gene data show CDR1 as SNHLY and CDR2 as FYNNEI. This CDR3 comprises 13 residues. Complete variable domain (other parts from reference TRBV2 and TRBJ1-2): EPEVTQTPSHQVTQMGQEVILRCVPISNHLYFYWYRQILGQKVEFLVSFYNNEISEKSEIFDDQFSVERPDGSNFTLKIRSTKLEDSAMYFCANQRDISYGYTFGSGTRLTVV.

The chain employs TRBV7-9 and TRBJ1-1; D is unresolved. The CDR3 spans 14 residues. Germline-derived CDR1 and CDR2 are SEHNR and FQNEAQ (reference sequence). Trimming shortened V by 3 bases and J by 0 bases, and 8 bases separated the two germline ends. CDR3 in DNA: TGTGCCAGCAGCTTGTGGAGCGTGAACACTGAAGCTTTCTTT. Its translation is CASSLWSVNTEAFF.

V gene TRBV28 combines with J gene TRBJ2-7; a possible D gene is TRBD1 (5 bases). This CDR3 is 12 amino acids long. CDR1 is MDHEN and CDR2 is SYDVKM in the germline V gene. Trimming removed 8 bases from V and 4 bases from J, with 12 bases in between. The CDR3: CASSRKGYEQYF. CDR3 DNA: TGTGCCAGCTCTCGTAAGGGGTACGAGCAGTACTTC.

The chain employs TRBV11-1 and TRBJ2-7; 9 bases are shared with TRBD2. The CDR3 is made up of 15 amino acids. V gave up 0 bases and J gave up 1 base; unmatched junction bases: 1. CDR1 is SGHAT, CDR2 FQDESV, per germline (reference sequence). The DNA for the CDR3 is TGTGCCAGCAGCTTAGCTAGCGGGGGTTCCTACGAGCAGTACTTC. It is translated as CASSLASGGSYEQYF.

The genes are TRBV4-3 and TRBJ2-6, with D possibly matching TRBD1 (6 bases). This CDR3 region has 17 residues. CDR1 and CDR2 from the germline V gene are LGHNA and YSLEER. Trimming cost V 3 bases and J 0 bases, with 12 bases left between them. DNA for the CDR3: TGCGCCAGCAGCCAGGGGAGACAGGTCTCTGGGGCCAACGTCCTGACTTTC. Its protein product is CASSQGRQVSGANVLTF.

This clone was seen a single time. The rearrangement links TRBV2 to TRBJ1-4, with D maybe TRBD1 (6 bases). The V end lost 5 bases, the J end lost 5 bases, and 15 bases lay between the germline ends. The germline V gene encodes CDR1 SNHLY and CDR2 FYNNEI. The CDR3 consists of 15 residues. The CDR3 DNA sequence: TGTGCCAGCAGTAACCAGGGGCGGTCAAATGAAAAACTGTTTTTT. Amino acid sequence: CASSNQGRSNEKLFF.

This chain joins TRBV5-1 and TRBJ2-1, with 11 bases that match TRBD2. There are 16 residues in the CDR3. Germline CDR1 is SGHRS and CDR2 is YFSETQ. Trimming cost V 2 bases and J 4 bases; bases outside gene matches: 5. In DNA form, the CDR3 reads TGCGCCAGCAGCTTACCGACTAGCGGGAATTACAATGAGCAGTTCTTC. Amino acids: CASSLPTSGNYNEQFF.

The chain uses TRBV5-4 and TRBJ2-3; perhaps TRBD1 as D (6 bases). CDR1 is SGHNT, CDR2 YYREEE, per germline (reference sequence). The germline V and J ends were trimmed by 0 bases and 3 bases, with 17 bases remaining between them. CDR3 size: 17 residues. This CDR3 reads CASSLGGLAGMTDTQYF. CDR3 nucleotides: TGTGCCAGCAGCTTGGGGGGGCTAGCCGGGATGACAGATACGCAGTATTTT.

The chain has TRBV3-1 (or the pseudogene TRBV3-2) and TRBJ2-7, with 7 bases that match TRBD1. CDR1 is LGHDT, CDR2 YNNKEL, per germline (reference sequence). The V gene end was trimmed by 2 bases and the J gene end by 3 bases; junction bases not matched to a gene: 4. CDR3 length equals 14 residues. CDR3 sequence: CASSQKGQFYEQYF. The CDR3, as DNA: TGTGCCAGCAGCCAAAAGGGACAGTTCTACGAGCAGTACTTC.

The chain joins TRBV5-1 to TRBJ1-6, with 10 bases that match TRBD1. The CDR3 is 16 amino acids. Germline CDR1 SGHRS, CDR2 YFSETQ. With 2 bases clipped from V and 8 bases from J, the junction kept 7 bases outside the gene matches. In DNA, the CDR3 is TGCGCCAGCAGCTTCGGACAGGGGGAAATTTATTCACCCCTCCACTTT. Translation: CASSFGQGEIYSPLHF.

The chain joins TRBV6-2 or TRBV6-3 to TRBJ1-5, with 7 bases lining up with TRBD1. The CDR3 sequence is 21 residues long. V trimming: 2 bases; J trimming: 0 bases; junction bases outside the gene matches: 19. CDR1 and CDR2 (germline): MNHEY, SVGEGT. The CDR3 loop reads CASSYSGDSDKQFYSNQPQHF. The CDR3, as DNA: TGTGCCAGCAGTTACAGTGGGGACAGTGACAAACAATTTTATAGCAATCAGCCCCAGCATTTT.

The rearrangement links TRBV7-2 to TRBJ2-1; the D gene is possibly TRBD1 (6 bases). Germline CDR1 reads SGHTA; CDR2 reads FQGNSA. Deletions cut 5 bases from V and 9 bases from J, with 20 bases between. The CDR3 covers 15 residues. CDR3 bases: TGTGCCAGCAGCCCCCGCCCGGGACAAGGGGGTGAGCAGTTCTTC. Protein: CASSPRPGQGGEQFF.

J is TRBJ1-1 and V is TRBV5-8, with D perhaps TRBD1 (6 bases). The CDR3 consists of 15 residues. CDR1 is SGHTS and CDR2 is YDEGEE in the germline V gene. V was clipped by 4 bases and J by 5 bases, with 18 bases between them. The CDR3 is CASSQTGQFDTEAFF. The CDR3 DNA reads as TGTGCCAGCAGCCAAACAGGACAGTTCGATACTGAAGCTTTCTTT.

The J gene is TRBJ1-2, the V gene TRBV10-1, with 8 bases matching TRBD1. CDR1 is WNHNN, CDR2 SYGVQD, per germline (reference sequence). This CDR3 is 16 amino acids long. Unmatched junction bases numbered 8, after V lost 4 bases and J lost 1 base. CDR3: CASSGHPGQGNYGYTF. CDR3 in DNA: TGCGCCAGCAGTGGACACCCCGGACAGGGTAACTATGGCTACACCTTC.